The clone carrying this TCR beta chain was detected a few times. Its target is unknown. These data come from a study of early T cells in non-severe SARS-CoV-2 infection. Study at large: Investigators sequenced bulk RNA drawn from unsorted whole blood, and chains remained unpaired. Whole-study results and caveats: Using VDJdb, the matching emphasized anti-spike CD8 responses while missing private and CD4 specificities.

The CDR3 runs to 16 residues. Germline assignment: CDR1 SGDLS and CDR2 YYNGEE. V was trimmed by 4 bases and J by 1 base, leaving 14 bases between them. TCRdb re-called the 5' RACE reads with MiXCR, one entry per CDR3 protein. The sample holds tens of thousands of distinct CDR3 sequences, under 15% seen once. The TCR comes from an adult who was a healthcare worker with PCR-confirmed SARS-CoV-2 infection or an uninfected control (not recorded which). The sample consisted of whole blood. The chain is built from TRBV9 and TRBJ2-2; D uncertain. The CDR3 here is CASSPRLNLNTGELFF. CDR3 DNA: TGTGCCAGCAGCCCAAGGCTCAACCTGAACACCGGGGAGCTGTTTTTT. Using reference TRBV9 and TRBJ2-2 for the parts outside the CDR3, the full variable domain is DSGVTQTPKHLITATGQRVTLRCSPRSGDLSVYWYQQSLDQGLQFLIQYYNGEERAKGNILERFSAQQFPDLHSELNLSSLELGDSALYFCASSPRLNLNTGELFFGEGSRLTVL.